Below are 19 T cell receptor beta chains sequenced from a single sample in a study of blood T cell repertoires in COVID-19. Method: immunoSEQ multiplex PCR; TCRdb's copy keeps in-frame clones and lacks some. The sample contains approximately 56,000 clones, nearly 90% of which appear only once. Sequenced sample: peripheral blood. The origin of the receptors is a woman in her sixties with COVID-19, enrolled during active disease.

The chain carries TRBV7-2 and TRBJ1-5; D possibly corresponds to TRBD1 (5 bases). V lost 6 bases to trimming and J lost 1 base, with 13 bases between them. Germline CDR1 and CDR2: SGHTA and FQGNSA. This CDR3 is built from 15 residues. CDR3 loop: CASRAGSTSNQPQHF. DNA for the CDR3: TGTGCCAGCAGAGCAGGGTCTACAAGCAATCAGCCCCAGCATTTT. Variable domain in full (rest from reference TRBV7-2 and TRBJ1-5): GAGVSQSPSNKVTEKGKDVELRCDPISGHTALYWYRQSLGQGLEFLIYFQGNSAPDKSGLPSDRFSAERTGGSVSTLTIQRTQQEDSAVYLCASRAGSTSNQPQHFGDGTRLSIL.

The genes are TRBV7-9 and TRBJ2-1; 7 bases agree with TRBD2. V shed 3 bases and J 12 bases; nucleotides not matched to a gene: 5. The CDR3 extends over 12 amino acids. CDR1 and CDR2 (germline): SEHNR, FQNEAQ (reference sequence). Here the CDR3 DNA reads TGTGCCAGCAGCTTTAGACTAGCTTGGCAGTTCTTC. Its protein product is CASSFRLAWQFF.

The chain has TRBV9 and TRBJ2-5, with 7 bases identical to TRBD1. CDR3 length equals 14 residues. CDR1 is SGDLS, CDR2 YYNGEE, per germline. V dropped 2 bases and J dropped 3; count of bases not matched to a gene: 4. For the CDR3, the DNA is TGTGCCAGCAGCGTCGGGACAGCTGAAGAGACCCAGTACTTC. Protein: CASSVGTAEETQYF.

The rearrangement joins TRBV7-8 to TRBJ1-4; D might be TRBD1 (5 bases). The CDR3 is 17 amino acids. V gave up 5 bases and J gave up 5 bases, with 21 bases separating them. Germline CDR1 SGHVS, CDR2 FQNEAQ. This CDR3 is CASSPYSRQSSNEKLFF. In DNA, the CDR3 is TGTGCCAGCAGCCCCTATTCCCGACAGAGCTCCAATGAAAAACTGTTTTTT. The variable domain in full, completed from reference TRBV7-8 and TRBJ1-4, reads GAGVSQSPRYKVAKRGQDVALRCDPISGHVSLFWYQQALGQGPEFLTYFQNEAQLDKSGLPSDRFFAERPEGSVSTLKIQRTQQEDSAVYLCASSPYSRQSSNEKLFFGSGTQLSVL.

This chain links TRBV5-1 with TRBJ1-1; possibly TRBD1 for D (6 bases). The germline V gene has CDR1 SGHRS and CDR2 YFSETQ. The CDR3 has 15 amino acids. V dropped 1 base and J dropped 6 bases, with 16 bases sitting between them. CDR3 DNA: TGCGCCAGCAGCTTGTTGGGCAGGCAGGGGTCTGAAGCTTTCTTT. Translating gives CASSLLGRQGSEAFF.

In nucleotides, the CDR3 is TGTGCCAGCTCACCAGCCGGGACCGGGGAGCTGTTTTTT. Its protein is CASSPAGTGELFF. The rearrangement links TRBV18 to TRBJ2-2; D is unclear. The CDR3 has 13 residues. Trimming pared 2 bases from V and 5 bases from J, leaving 6 bases between. In germline, CDR1 is KGHSH, CDR2 LQKENI. Variable domain in full (rest from reference TRBV18 and TRBJ2-2): NAGVMQNPRHLVRRRGQEARLRCSPMKGHSHVYWYRQLPEEGLKFMVYLQKENIIDESGMPKERFSAEFPKEGPSILRIQQVVRGDSAAYFCASSPAGTGELFFGEGSRLTVL.

This clone occurred once. This sequence joins TRBV7-8 and TRBJ1-1; D not certain. Trimming left V 4 bases short and J 1 base short, with 10 bases between. In germline, CDR1 is SGHVS, CDR2 FQNEAQ. The CDR3 contains 14 residues. In DNA, the CDR3 is TGTGCCAGCAGCTCTCGTGAAGCGAACACTGAAGCTTTCTTT. As protein: CASSSREANTEAFF.

The chain has TRBV4-1 and TRBJ2-7; 10 bases align to TRBD2. The germline V gene has CDR1 MGHRA and CDR2 YSYEKL. The CDR3 sequence is 15 residues long. Trimming cost V 2 bases and J 5 bases; bases outside gene matches: 6. The CDR3 protein is CASSQYNSGGNEQYF. DNA of the CDR3: TGCGCCAGCAGCCAATACAATAGCGGGGGGAACGAGCAGTACTTC.

This sequence joins TRBV4-3 and TRBJ1-3, with 9 bases aligning to TRBD1. CDR1 is LGHNA, CDR2 YSLEER, per germline. Trimming at V came to 0 bases and at J to 4 bases, leaving 4 bases not matched to a gene. The length of the CDR3 is 16 residues. CDR3 sequence reads: CASSQDTGQGGNTIYF. The DNA for the CDR3 is TGCGCCAGCAGCCAAGATACGGGACAGGGAGGAAACACCATATATTTT.

The V and J genes are TRBV11-1 and TRBJ2-7, with D perhaps matching TRBD2 (6 bases). Germline CDR1 is SGHAT and CDR2 is FQDESV (reference sequence). The CDR3 has 15 residues. V lost 6 bases, J lost 1 base, and 16 bases lay in between. CDR3 sequence: CASSWEAGPSYEQYF. As DNA, the CDR3 is TGTGCCAGCAGTTGGGAGGCAGGACCATCCTACGAGCAGTACTTC.

This clone occurred a few times. The CDR3 spells CASSQGTSGTSPSYNEQFF. In DNA form, the CDR3 reads TGCGCCAGCAGCCAAGGAACTAGCGGGACTTCTCCCTCCTACAATGAGCAGTTCTTC. This chain joins TRBV4-3 and TRBJ2-1; 10 bases agree with TRBD2. The germline gives CDR1 LGHNA, CDR2 YSLEER. CDR3 length: 19 amino acids. The V gene end was trimmed by 1 base and the J gene end by 0 bases; junction bases not matched to a gene: 9.

This clone came up once. The genes are TRBV7-2 and TRBJ1-1; D call uncertain. Germline-derived CDR1 and CDR2 are SGHTA and FQGNSA. The V end was cut by 6 bases, the J end by 3 bases, with 11 bases between. This CDR3 is 13 amino acids long. CDR3 DNA sequence: TGTGCCAGCAGACAACACCGGGACACTGAAGCTTTCTTT. It is translated as CASRQHRDTEAFF.

The chain recombines TRBV19 with TRBJ2-7, with 7 positions matching TRBD2. Germline CDR1 and CDR2: LNHDA and SQIVND (reference sequence). V was pared by 5 bases and J by 3 bases, with 7 bases of the junction left unmatched. The CDR3 is 14 residues long. CDR3 region: CASSPREYSYEQYF. The CDR3, as DNA: TGTGCCAGTAGTCCGCGGGAGTATAGCTACGAGCAGTACTTC.

The rearrangement links TRBV7-9 to TRBJ2-5, with 7 bases lining up with TRBD2. The germline CDR1 and CDR2 sequences are SEHNR and FQNEAQ (reference sequence). The trim removed 5 bases at V and 4 bases at J, leaving 10 bases unmatched. This CDR3 is built from 15 residues. The CDR3 loop reads CASSPGTILLETQYF. As DNA, the CDR3 is TGTGCCAGCAGCCCCGGGACTATTCTTCTAGAGACCCAGTACTTC.

This chain uses TRBV5-1 with TRBJ1-6, with D unresolved. The CDR3 has 17 residues. CDR1 is SGHRS and CDR2 is YFSETQ in the germline V gene. Trimming cost V 4 bases and J 1 base, with 15 bases left between them. Here the CDR3 reads CASSLGREPSYNSPLHF. The CDR3 DNA reads as TGCGCCAGCAGCCTAGGGCGGGAGCCTTCCTATAATTCACCCCTCCACTTT.

The chain carries TRBV5-6 and TRBJ2-5; 8 bases are shared with TRBD1. V trimming: 2 bases; J trimming: 4 bases; junction bases outside the gene matches: 4. This CDR3 comprises 14 residues. CDR1 SGHDT and CDR2 YYEEEE come from the germline V gene. This CDR3 is CASSFQDRGETQYF. CDR3 bases: TGTGCCAGCAGCTTCCAAGACAGGGGAGAGACCCAGTACTTC.

J is TRBJ2-6 and V is TRBV11-2; 8 bases align to TRBD1. The CDR3 is made up of 17 amino acids. V was pared by 3 bases and J by 0 bases, with 4 bases of the junction left unmatched. Germline CDR1 SGHAT, CDR2 FQNNGV. The CDR3 region has the DNA TGTGCCAGCAGCTTCCGACAGGGGCACTCTGGGGCCAACGTCCTGACTTTC. It translates to CASSFRQGHSGANVLTF.

The chain recombines TRBV4-3 with TRBJ2-1; 13 positions match TRBD2. Germline V lookup: CDR1 LGHNA, CDR2 YSLEER. The CDR3 is made up of 16 amino acids. After removal of 4 bases from V and 5 bases from J, the junction contained 5 bases not matched to a gene. The CDR3: CASSPIGTSGNNEQFF. The CDR3 region has the DNA TGCGCCAGCAGCCCCATCGGGACTAGCGGGAACAATGAGCAGTTCTTC.

The chain uses TRBV2 and TRBJ2-2; tentatively, D is TRBD1 (6 bases). Deletions cut 6 bases from V and 7 bases from J, with 12 bases between. The CDR3 spans 13 residues. The germline CDR1 and CDR2 sequences are SNHLY and FYNNEI. CDR3 in DNA: TGTGCCAGCAGGTTGGACAGCGGCGGGGAGCTGTTTTTT. It yields the protein CASRLDSGGELFF.